The present TCR beta chain was sequenced within a study of glioma-infiltrating T cells after dendritic cell vaccination (dated by TCRdb to about 2016). Notes on the research overall: The cohort comprised approximately 15 glioblastoma patients from Phase I and II dendritic cell vaccination trials, 9 newly diagnosed and 6 with recurrent disease. Autologous tumor lysate-pulsed dendritic cell vaccination was administered to the patients between the early 2000s and the early 2010s. Patients received three intradermal dendritic cell vaccine injections at biweekly intervals in the arm below the axilla. The vaccine consisted of monocyte-derived dendritic cells cultured less than 9 days with IL-4 and GM-CSF, then pulsed overnight with autologous tumor lysate. Survival after dendritic cell vaccination was correlated with TCR sequencing metrics such as TIL content and the overlap between tumor and blood repertoires. Tumor-infiltrating lymphocyte content was quantified and tumor and blood repertoires were compared in dendritic cell-vaccinated glioblastoma patients by deep sequencing of TCR beta CDR3 regions.

V is cut back by 9 bases and J by 6 bases, with 14 bases in the junction unmatched. The CDR3 sequence holds 16 residues, the cysteine and phenylalanine included. The DNA shown is the 48-base CDR3, in frame from base 1. The germline V gene provides CDR1 MGHRA and CDR2 YSYEKL. With respect to this clone: This receptor's antigen is unknown. No much larger clonotype is one base removed from it; base qualities were not supplied.

Broader findings and caveats from the paper: After dendritic cell vaccination, a higher estimated pretreatment TIL content predicted longer time to progression and longer overall survival. TCR clonality showed no direct relationship with survival, which suggests that a diverse polyclonal response may be important. The cohort was small and heterogeneous, with few patients having full blood and tumor sets and even fewer initial-recurrent tumor pairs. The response model built on TCR overlap across three groups was characterized as speculative, with prospective validation still needed.

To be selected, patients needed enough residual fresh-frozen tumor tissue and more than two years of available survival data. An isocitrate dehydrogenase mutation was not carried by any of the glioblastoma patients, although molecular status was otherwise variable. PBMC were collected before vaccination, two weeks after the third vaccination, and at tumor progression if progression occurred. The Qiagen DNeasy Blood extraction Kit was used for extraction of genomic DNA. Using the immunoSEQ assay, TCRB CDR3 regions were amplified from roughly 1.8 micrograms of genomic DNA, or from all available DNA when less than that was on hand. For multiplex PCR, 60 forward primers for TCR V beta segments and 13 reverse primers for J beta segments were used. Synthetic control templates were spiked into each sample at limiting dilution to estimate reads per starting template. The Illumina HiSeq System generated 87 bp sequencing reads. Regarding the original processing steps: PCR and sequencing errors were removed by a nearest neighbor algorithm that merged closely related sequences. TCR overlap was measured as the percentage of unique tumor TCR beta sequences that were also present in the peripheral blood of the same patient. TCRdb limited this immuneACCESS table to in-frame rearrangements with V and J called. A share of clones is missing; checked studies link under half to unresolved V genes, and the rest is unexplained. V, J and clone size are taken as reported in that table, and D and trimming were inferred from the DNA itself. The sample table lists around 97,000 clones, 81% of them with a count of one. In total, the top ten clones hold 9.5% to 15% of the sample.

The sequence was collected from a human donor with glioblastoma. The chain is assembled from TRBV4-1 and TRBJ2-3; TRBD2 matches 11 bases in the middle. The sample was blood, taken before dendritic cell vaccination. The CDR3 sequence is CASRGLAGGTGDTQYF. The DNA is TGCGCCAGTAGGGGTCTAGCGGGGGGCACCGGGGATACGCAGTATTTT.